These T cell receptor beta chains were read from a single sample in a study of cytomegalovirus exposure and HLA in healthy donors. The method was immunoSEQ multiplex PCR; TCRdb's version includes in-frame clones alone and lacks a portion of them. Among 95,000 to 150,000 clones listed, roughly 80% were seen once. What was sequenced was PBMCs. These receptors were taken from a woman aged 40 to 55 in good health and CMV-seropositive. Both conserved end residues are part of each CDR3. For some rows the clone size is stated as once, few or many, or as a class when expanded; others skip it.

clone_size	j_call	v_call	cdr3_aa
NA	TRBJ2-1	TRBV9	CASSPLAGGYNEQFF
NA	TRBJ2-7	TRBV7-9	CASSLARVAGIYEQYF
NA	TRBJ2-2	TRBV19	CASSIDRGSLFF
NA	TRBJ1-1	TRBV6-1	CASSTRGRGRAEAFF
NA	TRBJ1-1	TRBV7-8	CASSSRDRALNTEAFF
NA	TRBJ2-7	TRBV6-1	CASSEGTNLSYEQYF
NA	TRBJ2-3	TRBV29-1	CSALPRLFPAWWYF
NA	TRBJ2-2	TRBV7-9	CASSFKLPGAGELFF
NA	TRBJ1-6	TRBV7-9	CAVPHRGPQRDSPLHF
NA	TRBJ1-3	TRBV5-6	CASSTGRSGNTIYF
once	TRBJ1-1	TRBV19	CASSTRQSMNTEAFF
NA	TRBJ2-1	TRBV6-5	CASSRPGAKQFF
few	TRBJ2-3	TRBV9	CASSVAWGDWTDTQYF
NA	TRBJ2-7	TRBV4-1	CASSLLAGGPYEQYF
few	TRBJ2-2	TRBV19	CASSGTSRNTGELFF
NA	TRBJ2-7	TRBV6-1	CASSSQTSGVYEQYF
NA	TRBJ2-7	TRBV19	CASSMGPSNYEQYF
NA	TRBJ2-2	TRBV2	CASTGQGLTGELFF
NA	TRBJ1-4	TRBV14	CASSQDGGAGEKLFF
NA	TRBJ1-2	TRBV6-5	CASRNPGGHYGYTF
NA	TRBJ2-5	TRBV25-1	CASSASGGRQETQYF
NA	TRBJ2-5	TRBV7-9	CASSEMTSQEAQYF
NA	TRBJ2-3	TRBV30	CAWSVPAGGQYF
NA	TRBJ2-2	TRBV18	CASSPKTSGYTGELFF
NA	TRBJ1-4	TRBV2	CASRDPGGNEKLFF
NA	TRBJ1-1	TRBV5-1	CASSWVEGTEAFF
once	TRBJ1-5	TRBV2	CASSERGSNQPQHF
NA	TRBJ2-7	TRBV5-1	CASSGKAGPNEQYF
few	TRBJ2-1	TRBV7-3	CASSPGLAGDEQFF
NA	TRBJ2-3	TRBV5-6	CASSPGTGHTDTQYF
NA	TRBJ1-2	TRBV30	CAWRLQGGRYGYTF